This TCR beta chain was identified in a study of human T cells and chemical hapten exposure. This clonotype was counted ten times or more. Time point here: patch test 2, 6 weeks after DPC sensitization. The treatment is: therapeutic diphenylcyclopropenone sensitization with weekly scalp DPC. From the RACE reads, TCRdb called clonotypes with MiXCR, one entry per CDR3 protein. This table has 350,000 to 400,000 distinct CDR3 sequences, roughly 6.3% appearing once. This CDR3 is built from 16 residues. The germline V and J ends were trimmed by 1 base and 4 bases, with 17 bases remaining between them. Germline values: CDR1 LGHNA, CDR2 YSLEER.

The source of this sequence is a young woman with alopecia areata. Some clones in this sample may be carry-over from other donors' samples. The sample in question was whole blood, obtained in connection with sensitization to the hapten diphenylcyclopropenone (DPC). V is TRBV4-3 and J is TRBJ2-7; D unclear. The CDR3 bases are TGCGCCAGCAGCCAAGGTCGCGCAGAAGCCTTGTACGAGCAGTACTTC. Amino acids: CASSQGRAEALYEQYF.